The 2 T cell receptor beta chains listed next were all sequenced from one sample in a study of tumor and adjacent non-tumor tissue in lung cancer (dated by TCRdb to the late 2010s). RNA was isolated from bulk, unsorted tissue, and RNA quality was assessed with a NanoDrop ND-1000 and an Agilent 2100. Libraries were made using multiplex PCR. These reads were obtained on an Illumina HiSeq 2500. TCRbeta libraries were constructed through three rounds of nested PCR with primers (Table S4) according to protocols modified from ARM-PCR. In-frame beta chains were kept once TCRdb had trimmed the public reads at Q25 with fastp and called clones with MiXCR. Rows are combined by CDR3 protein, so each entry shows the most common genes and DNA. For this sample there are roughly 120,000 distinct CDR3 sequences; under 90% appear just once. Together, the top ten hold 20% to 25% of the sample. Sequencing was carried out using lung tumor tissue. The source is a man in his sixties or seventies with non-small cell lung cancer.

On this clonotype itself: It may be a read error: a sequence one base away is much more abundant. This rearrangement joins TRBV11-3 to TRBJ2-7, with D possibly being TRBD1 or TRBD2 (5 bases each). Germline V gene lookup returns CDR1 SGHNT and CDR2 YENEEA. CDR3 size: 14 residues. V was shortened by 7 bases and J by 5 bases, with 18 bases between the two germline ends. DNA of the CDR3: TGTGCCAGCAACCCGTCGTGGGGGTCCGACGAGCAGTACTTC. This codes for CASNPSWGSDEQYF.

As concerns this clonotype: At one end, the junction sequence differs from germline, possibly due to a read error. J is TRBJ2-3 and V is TRBV5-5; a weak D match, TRBD1 (5 bases). The CDR3 spans 13 residues. Germline V gives CDR1 SGHKS, CDR2 YYEKEE (reference sequence). The CDR3 region has the DNA TGTGCCGGCAGCTTGGCAGGGATGGATAAGCAGTTTTTT. Translated, it gives CAGSLAGMDKQFF.